What follows are 19 T cell receptor beta chains derived from one specimen sequenced in a study of T cell repertoires in cytomegalovirus infection. TCRdb used MiXCR to reprocess the reads, holding one entry per CDR3 protein. Of around 570,000 distinct CDR3 sequences in the sample, approximately 40% are singletons; the top ten hold around 46%. The antigens for these receptors are not known. This sample comprised cultured PBMCs, obtained from culture after CMV antigen stimulation. These TCRs come from a human donor in good health (CMV status not recorded). Some clones in this sample may be carry-over from other donors' samples.

Concerning this clonotype: A much larger clone sits a single nucleotide away, making a read error possible. Written as DNA, the CDR3 is TGTGCCAGCAGCTTAGGAGCGGGCAGTTTTCGGTCCACAAATACGCAGTATTTT. Residues: CASSLGAGSFRSTNTQYF. The rearrangement uses TRBV7-6 and TRBJ2-3; D might be TRBD2 (6 bases). The germline V gene has CDR1 SGHVS and CDR2 FNYEAQ. This CDR3 has 18 residues.

This chain connects TRBV7-2 to TRBJ2-3; D may be TRBD2 (6 bases). This CDR3 comprises 13 residues. V was trimmed by 5 bases and J by 8 bases, leaving 14 bases between them. CDR1 is SGHTA and CDR2 is FQGNSA in the germline V gene. The CDR3 DNA follows: TGTGCCAGCAGCGCGGGACTGGCTTCTACGCAGTATTTT. The encoded protein is CASSAGLASTQYF.

This clonotype has more than one count but fewer than ten. V usage is TRBV3-1 and J usage is TRBJ2-7; D uncertain. V was shortened by 2 bases and J by 7 bases, with 9 bases between the two germline ends. Germline V lookup: CDR1 LGHDT, CDR2 YNNKEL (reference sequence). The CDR3 is made up of 12 amino acids. The CDR3, as DNA: TGTGCCAGCAGCCAACTGGGGTTTGAGCAGTACTTC. Protein sequence: CASSQLGFEQYF.

This clonotype was counted many times. V usage is TRBV5-4 and J usage is TRBJ2-7; 9 nucleotides match TRBD2. The V gene's germline CDR1 is SGHNT and CDR2 YYREEE (reference sequence). Losses at the gene ends were 4 bases for V and 5 bases for J; bases not matched to a gene: 10. The CDR3 length is 15 residues. CDR3 DNA sequence: TGTGCCAGCAGCCTTAGCGGGAGTGGGGTGGACGAGCAGTACTTC. This encodes CASSLSGSGVDEQYF.

This clonotype was seen more than once but under ten times. The chain carries TRBV10-3 and TRBJ1-6; D possibly corresponds to TRBD1 (5 bases). CDR1 and CDR2 from the germline V gene are ENHRY and SYGVKD. There are 17 residues in the CDR3. Between the trimmed V and J ends, which lost 1 base and 5 bases, there was a span of 15 bases. Here the CDR3 reads CAISEWQGKEDNSPLHF. The CDR3 DNA reads as TGTGCCATCAGTGAGTGGCAGGGAAAGGAGGATAATTCACCCCTCCACTTT.

There are a few counts of this clonotype. This sequence joins TRBV7-2 and TRBJ2-3; D is uncertain. CDR3 size: 14 residues. V lost 1 base and J lost 5, with 10 bases in between. CDR1 and CDR2 from the germline V gene are SGHTA and FQGNSA. The CDR3 bases are TGTGCCAGCAGCTTAGGTTTTCAAGGAGATACGCAGTATTTT. Translating it yields CASSLGFQGDTQYF.

Worth noting for this clonotype: An end of the junction differs from the germline gene, which may be a read error. DNA for the CDR3: TGTGCCAGCGGCTTCTTGGGAAACACCATATATTTT. This translates into CASGFLGNTIYF. The chain links TRBV7-2 to TRBJ1-3, with D hard to call. The germline V gene has CDR1 SGHTA and CDR2 FQGNSA. The CDR3 is made up of 12 amino acids.

The chain couples TRBV6-1 to TRBJ2-3; TRBD2 matches at 10 bases. The junction had 5 bases not matched to a gene; V was cut back by 2 bases and J by 6 bases. The CDR3 is 15 residues long. The V gene's germline CDR1 is MNHNS and CDR2 SASEGT. The CDR3 here is CASSERTSGSDTQYF. The CDR3, as DNA: TGTGCCAGCAGTGAAAGGACTAGCGGTTCGGATACGCAGTATTTT.

This clonotype has more than one count but fewer than ten. One junction end disagrees with the germline gene, perhaps due to a read error. The chain couples TRBV7-6 to TRBJ1-2, with 9 bases identical to TRBD1. The germline V gene has CDR1 SGHVS and CDR2 FNYEAQ. The CDR3 covers 16 residues. The CDR3 protein is CASSVAPGQGMFGYTF. The CDR3 coding sequence is TGTGCCAGCAGCGTAGCACCGGGACAGGGCATGTTCGGCTACACCTTC.

Details on this clonotype: The junction differs from germline at one of its ends, possibly a read error. The chain is built from TRBV7-9 and TRBJ2-1; TRBD2 aligns across 11 bases. CDR1 and CDR2 (germline): SEHNR, FQNEAQ (reference sequence). This CDR3 contains 11 residues. The CDR3 protein is CASSISGRAVF. The CDR3 DNA reads as TGTGCCAGCAGCATTAGCGGGAGGGCCGTCTTC.

This clonotype was detected many times. The chain links TRBV7-2 to TRBJ1-1; no definite D call. CDR1 and CDR2 (germline): SGHTA, FQGNSA. The CDR3 covers 15 residues. V lost 3 bases and J lost 5, with 16 bases in between. The CDR3 DNA is TGTGCCAGCAGCTTGCAGTCCGGGAGGGCAACTGAAGCTTTCTTT. This codes for CASSLQSGRATEAFF. The full variable domain, its missing parts supplied by reference TRBV7-2 and TRBJ1-1, is GAGVSQSPSNKVTEKGKDVELRCDPISGHTALYWYRQSLGQGLEFLIYFQGNSAPDKSGLPSDRFSAERTGGSVSTLTIQRTQQEDSAVYLCASSLQSGRATEAFFGQGTRLTVV.

The rearrangement links TRBV6-2 or TRBV6-3 to TRBJ2-3; 11 positions agree with TRBD1. J was trimmed by 3 bases and V by 5 bases; bases with no gene match: 7. Germline loops: CDR1 MNHEY, CDR2 SVGEGT. The CDR3 contains 16 residues. CDR3: CASSKFGTGGTDTQYF. Written as DNA, the CDR3 is TGTGCCAGCAGTAAATTTGGGACAGGGGGTACAGATACGCAGTATTTT.

The V call is TRBV12-3 or TRBV12-4, the J call TRBJ1-1; 12 bases match TRBD1. Trimming cost V 7 bases and J 7 bases; bases outside gene matches: 13. The CDR3 length is 16 residues. The CDR3 DNA reads as TGTGCCAGCACCCCTTTTAAGGGACAGGGGGCGATTGAAGCTTTCTTT. It specifies CASTPFKGQGAIEAFF.

This clonotype showed up just a few times. The V and J genes are TRBV12-3 or TRBV12-4 and TRBJ2-5; D tentatively fits TRBD1 or TRBD2 (5 bases each). V was clipped by 6 bases and J by 2 bases, with 16 bases between them. The CDR3 extends over 15 amino acids. The CDR3 sequence: CASSKRGAGQETQYF. In DNA form, the CDR3 reads TGTGCCAGCAGCAAGAGGGGCGCCGGGCAAGAGACCCAGTACTTC.

The chain uses TRBV7-2 and TRBJ1-1, with D hard to call. Trimming took off 2 bases at V and 0 bases at J, with 10 bases between the two ends. There are 15 residues in the CDR3. CDR1 is SGHTA and CDR2 is FQGNSA in the germline V gene. The CDR3 region has the DNA TGTGCCAGCAGCTTATCGATAAGAATGAACACTGAAGCTTTCTTT. Amino acids: CASSLSIRMNTEAFF. The variable domain in full, with the rest retrieved from reference TRBV7-2 and TRBJ1-1, is GAGVSQSPSNKVTEKGKDVELRCDPISGHTALYWYRQSLGQGLEFLIYFQGNSAPDKSGLPSDRFSAERTGGSVSTLTIQRTQQEDSAVYLCASSLSIRMNTEAFFGQGTRLTVV.

The rearrangement uses TRBV27 and TRBJ1-5; D ambiguous. V lost 2 bases and J 4 bases, leaving 6 bases between the germline ends. The CDR3 is 13 amino acids. CDR1 MNHEY and CDR2 SMNVEV come from the germline V gene (reference sequence). The CDR3 DNA sequence: TGTGCCAGCAGTTTACGACCTAATCAGCCCCAGCATTTT. Its protein is CASSLRPNQPQHF.

This clonotype was detected a few times. The V and J genes are TRBV7-8 and TRBJ1-2, with D unresolved. V lost 0 bases and J 4 bases, leaving 12 bases between the germline ends. This CDR3 contains 15 residues. Germline CDR1 and CDR2: SGHVS and FQNEAQ. CDR3 nucleotide sequence: TGTGCCAGCAGCTTAGCGCGGGAGGCGGGCTATGGCTACACCTTC. It translates to CASSLAREAGYGYTF.

This clonotype has just a few counts. The chain links TRBV20-1 to TRBJ2-4; 7 bases fit TRBD1. With V trimmed by 0 bases and J by 8 bases, 10 bases remained unmatched. Per the germline V gene, CDR1 is DFQATT and CDR2 is SNEGSKA (reference sequence). CDR3 length: 15 amino acids. The CDR3 DNA reads TGCAGTGCTAGAGATTTCCTTGACAGGGCGGACATTCAGTACTTC. Translating it yields CSARDFLDRADIQYF.

The gene calls are TRBV7-2 and TRBJ2-3; D call uncertain. The V and J ends lost 1 base and 7 bases respectively, with 9 bases between them. This CDR3 is 13 amino acids long. The germline gives CDR1 SGHTA, CDR2 FQGNSA. CDR3 region: CASSLGVGNTQYF. DNA of the CDR3: TGTGCCAGCAGCTTAGGAGTAGGAAATACGCAGTATTTT.